These 14 T cell receptor beta chains originate from one sample sequenced in a study of immune evolution from preneoplasia to lung adenocarcinoma (dated by TCRdb to about 2021). The method was the immunoSEQ multiplex PCR assay. TCRdb took this table from immuneACCESS and kept in-frame rearrangements with V and J called. Such tables lack part of the clones; where checked against another copy, unresolved V genes explain under half of the gap, and the rest is unexplained. Within this sample are 5,000 to 7,000 clones, with around 83% of them counted one time only. The top ten hold about 5% of the sample. The sequenced sample was FFPE invasive lung adenocarcinoma tissue. The cell subset or site label here, explained by the study, means: frankly invasive lung adenocarcinoma (ADC). These receptors were collected from a person aged 50-75 years with lung adenocarcinoma.

The chain recombines TRBV5-1 with TRBJ1-5, with a tentative D call TRBD1 (5 bases). The CDR3 covers 14 residues. V was clipped by 0 bases and J by 7 bases, with 11 bases between them. CDR1 and CDR2 from the germline V gene are SGHRS and YFSETQ. The CDR3 DNA reads TGCGCCAGCAGCTTGGAGGGGATAGGGCAGCCCCAGCATTTT. It is translated as CASSLEGIGQPQHF.

This clone was picked up one time. The V gene is TRBV27, the J gene TRBJ2-7; D is possibly TRBD2 (5 bases). The germline CDR1 and CDR2 sequences are MNHEY and SMNVEV (reference sequence). This CDR3 spans 13 amino acids. V lost 2 bases, J lost 3 bases, and 8 bases lay in between. CDR3 sequence: CASSLLADYEQYF. The CDR3 DNA is TGTGCCAGCAGTTTACTAGCAGACTACGAGCAGTACTTC.

The CDR3 sequence: CASSLSAGERNEQFF. For the CDR3, the DNA is TGTGCCAGCAGCTTATCCGCGGGAGAGCGCAATGAGCAGTTCTTC. The V call is TRBV7-2, the J call TRBJ2-1; 7 nucleotides match TRBD2. V was pared by 2 bases and J by 6 bases, with 7 bases of the junction left unmatched. Germline-derived CDR1 and CDR2 are SGHTA and FQGNSA. The CDR3 extends over 15 amino acids.

The CDR3 protein is CASSQGVRQYF. For the CDR3, the DNA is TGTGCCAGCAGCCAAGGGGTTAGGCAGTACTTC. V gene TRBV14 combines with J gene TRBJ2-7; no reliable D call. Germline V CDR1 and CDR2: SGHDN, FVKESK. The CDR3 sequence is 11 residues long. V lost 1 base and J 9 bases, leaving 7 bases between the germline ends.

This clone appeared a single time. The V call is TRBV4-1, the J call TRBJ1-5, with D possibly being TRBD1 (5 bases). V was cut by 4 bases and J by 3 bases, with 13 bases left in between. This CDR3 comprises 15 residues. Germline lookup yields CDR1 MGHRA and CDR2 YSYEKL. CDR3 coding DNA: TGCGCCAGCAGCCTGACGCGGGACGACAATCAGCCCCAGCATTTT. It codes for CASSLTRDDNQPQHF.

The chain is built from TRBV7-2 and TRBJ2-3; maybe TRBD1 (6 bases). CDR3 length equals 13 residues. V was shortened by 5 bases and J by 6 bases, with 12 bases between the two germline ends. Per germline, CDR1 SGHTA and CDR2 FQGNSA. CDR3 residues: CASSVQGPDTQYF. Written as DNA, the CDR3 is TGTGCCAGCAGCGTACAGGGTCCGGATACGCAGTATTTT.

This clone showed up just a few times. The gene calls are TRBV28 and TRBJ2-7; D is possibly TRBD1 (5 bases). Trimming took off 6 bases at V and 3 bases at J, with 9 bases between the two ends. Germline V gene lookup returns CDR1 MDHEN and CDR2 SYDVKM. CDR3 size: 12 residues. The CDR3 spells CASSAGFYEQYF. The CDR3, as DNA: TGTGCCAGCAGCGCAGGGTTCTACGAGCAGTACTTC.

CDR3 sequence: CASGQGSNEKLFF. DNA of the CDR3: TGTGCCAGCGGACAGGGTTCTAATGAAAAACTGTTTTTT. V and J are TRBV6-6 and TRBJ1-4, with 8 positions matching TRBD1. CDR3 length equals 13 residues. The ends lost 8 bases at V and 3 bases at J; junction bases unmatched: 2. CDR1 is MNHNY and CDR2 is SVGAGI in the germline V gene (reference sequence).

This clone was detected only once. The chain couples TRBV5-1 to TRBJ1-3, with D perhaps matching TRBD1 (6 bases). Germline-derived CDR1 and CDR2 are SGHRS and YFSETQ. Trimming took off 0 bases at V and 0 bases at J, with 16 bases between the two ends. The CDR3 extends over 18 amino acids. CDR3 in DNA: TGCGCCAGCAGCTTGGCACCGTTAAAGGGGGACTCTGGAAACACCATATATTTT. Amino acid sequence: CASSLAPLKGDSGNTIYF.

This chain links TRBV27 with TRBJ1-2; 9 nucleotides align to TRBD1. The CDR3 sequence is 13 residues long. V was pared by 6 bases and J by 7 bases, with 6 bases of the junction left unmatched. Germline V gene lookup returns CDR1 MNHEY and CDR2 SMNVEV (reference sequence). The chain's CDR3 is CASSRTGEGGYTF. The DNA of the CDR3 is TGTGCCAGCAGCCGGACAGGGGAAGGTGGCTACACCTTC.

The rearrangement uses TRBV5-6 and TRBJ2-7; tentatively, D is TRBD1 (8 bases). The CDR3 runs to 15 residues. CDR1 and CDR2 from the germline V gene are SGHDT and YYEEEE. V was shortened by 0 bases and J by 2 bases, with 12 bases between the two germline ends. In DNA, the CDR3 is TGTGCCAGCAGCTTGGTAACAGGGGGGGCCTACGAGCAGTACTTC. Translation gives CASSLVTGGAYEQYF.

The sample holds one count of this clone. The chain joins TRBV10-3 to TRBJ2-7; D perhaps matches TRBD2 (6 bases). There are 16 residues in the CDR3. The V and J ends lost 2 bases and 2 bases respectively, with 16 bases between them. Germline CDR1 reads ENHRY; CDR2 reads SYGVKD. CDR3 DNA sequence: TGTGCCATCAGTGAGGTGGAGGGTGAGGGGACCTACGAGCAGTACTTC. Amino acid sequence: CAISEVEGEGTYEQYF.

The J gene is TRBJ2-1, the V gene TRBV5-1, with 14 bases identical to TRBD2. This CDR3 spans 23 amino acids. V dropped 3 bases and J dropped 5; count of bases not matched to a gene: 25. The germline gives CDR1 SGHRS, CDR2 YFSETQ. The CDR3 region has the DNA TGCGCCAGCAGCTCCCCACGACTGGGACTAGCGGGAGAAGGAGGGAACCTACACAATGAGCAGTTCTTC. This gives the protein CASSSPRLGLAGEGGNLHNEQFF.

The chain carries TRBV10-3 and TRBJ2-5; the match to TRBD1 covers 7 bases. Trimming cost V 3 bases and J 7 bases; bases outside gene matches: 14. From germline, CDR1 is ENHRY and CDR2 SYGVKD. The CDR3 is 16 amino acids. CDR3 protein: CAISETIRQGLGTQYF. The CDR3 bases are TGTGCCATCAGTGAAACCATCCGACAGGGCCTGGGGACCCAGTACTTC.